This TCR beta chain was found in a study of vaccination and CD4 T cells after COVID-19. Study at large: Blood was drawn a median around 72 days post second dose, range 14 to 241. In the control cultures, a CEFX pool, an HIV-1 Nef pool, or no peptide was supplied. Overlapping peptides of the spike proteins of SARS-CoV-2, HCoV-NL63, HCoV-OC43 and HCoV-229E were used for cell stimulation.

Remarks on this clonotype: Its antigen is not identified.

This CDR3 region has 13 residues. V dropped 1 base and J dropped 4 bases, with 6 bases sitting between them. The germline gives CDR1 KGHDR, CDR2 SFDVKD. The Oncomine TCR Beta short-read assay sequenced DNA from cultured CD4+ T cells. TCRdb reprocessed the PCR reads via MiXCR and lists one record per CDR3 protein. The sample contains about 30,000 distinct CDR3 sequences, 62% of which appear only once. Documented treatment: approximately nine-day PBMC culture with coronavirus spike peptide pools or control peptides (ViraFEST assay). Via ViraFEST, peptide pools expanded antigen-specific T cells before TCR sequencing.

This specimen was CD4+ T cells from blood, cultured in vitro, taken after SARS-CoV-2 vaccination. This receptor was identified in a human donor who received a COVID-19 vaccine. This chain links TRBV24-1 with TRBJ1-2; D remains ambiguous. CDR3 bases: TGTGCCACCAGTGATTTAAGAGGCTATGGCTACACCTTC. This codes for CATSDLRGYGYTF.